Presented here are 26 T cell receptor beta chains from one specimen sequenced in a study of human T cells and chemical hapten exposure. Time point: patch test 2, 6 weeks after DPC sensitization. The treatment: therapeutic diphenylcyclopropenone sensitization with weekly scalp DPC. One entry per CDR3 protein results from TCRdb running MiXCR on the RACE reads. The sample contains hundreds of thousands of distinct CDR3 sequences, about 6% of which appear only once. The sequencing here drew on whole blood, taken in connection with sensitization to the hapten diphenylcyclopropenone (DPC). Source of these receptors: a woman between 18 and 29 years old with alopecia areata. Some clones in this sample may be carry-over from other donors' samples.

The chain couples TRBV20-1 to TRBJ2-1; D possibly uses TRBD1 or TRBD2 (6 bases each). The V gene lost 0 bases and the J gene lost 4 bases, with 13 bases spanning the gap. CDR3 length equals 15 residues. CDR1 and CDR2 from the germline V gene are DFQATT and SNEGSKA (reference sequence). The CDR3 reads CSARDRGGIYNEQFF. CDR3 nucleotide sequence: TGCAGTGCTAGAGATCGAGGGGGGATTTACAATGAGCAGTTCTTC.

This clonotype was observed a few times. This sequence joins TRBV6-6 and TRBJ2-3; a weak D match, TRBD1 (6 bases). This CDR3 contains 14 residues. Germline V lookup: CDR1 MNHNY, CDR2 SVGAGI (reference sequence). V gave up 7 bases and J gave up 0 bases, with 11 bases separating them. The CDR3 here is CASTLGQSTDTQYF. The CDR3 region has the DNA TGTGCCAGCACCCTAGGACAGAGCACAGATACGCAGTATTTT.

In its sample, this clonotype was seen many times. This chain joins TRBV6-1 and TRBJ1-5, with D unclear. The CDR3 loop spans 13 amino acids. V lost 3 bases to trimming and J lost 9 bases, with 12 bases between them. Germline values: CDR1 MNHNS, CDR2 SASEGT. CDR3 nucleotides: TGTGCCAGCAGTGAGCTGGGTTCCTCGCCCCAGCATTTT. Translated, it gives CASSELGSSPQHF.

This clonotype occurred many times. This chain uses TRBV20-1 with TRBJ1-3, with TRBD1 matching over 7 bases. The germline CDR1 and CDR2 sequences are DFQATT and SNEGSKA (reference sequence). The CDR3 is made up of 14 amino acids. The trim removed 5 bases at V and 4 bases at J, leaving 8 bases unmatched. CDR3 nucleotide sequence: TGCAGTGCTTATCACCGGGACAGAGGAAACACCATATATTTT. Amino acids: CSAYHRDRGNTIYF.

This clonotype appeared many times. The chain recombines TRBV11-1 with TRBJ1-2, with TRBD1 as a possible D gene (6 bases). This CDR3 region has 23 residues. Germline V gene lookup returns CDR1 SGHAT and CDR2 FQDESV (reference sequence). V lost 5 bases and J lost 0, with 37 bases in between. The CDR3 spells CASSPSLMGPGTNDLRANYGYTF. The CDR3 coding sequence is TGTGCCAGCAGCCCAAGTCTAATGGGCCCGGGGACAAATGACCTTAGAGCTAACTATGGCTACACCTTC.

The chain carries TRBV7-9 and TRBJ1-5; tentatively, D is TRBD1 (5 bases). The CDR3 totals 12 residues. Trimming cost V 4 bases and J 6 bases, with 7 bases left between them. Germline CDR1 SEHNR, CDR2 FQNEAQ (reference sequence). The CDR3 region is CASSSQGQPQHF. The DNA for the CDR3 is TGTGCCAGCAGCTCCCAGGGTCAGCCCCAGCATTTT.

The sample holds a few counts of this clonotype. The chain combines TRBV6-1 with TRBJ1-5; possible D gene TRBD1, 6 bases. The germline gives CDR1 MNHNS, CDR2 SASEGT. V lost 7 bases and J lost 7, with 17 bases in between. The CDR3 consists of 14 residues. Here the CDR3 reads CASTIRLDSQPQHF. CDR3 nucleotide sequence: TGTGCCAGCACTATACGCCTGGACAGCCAGCCCCAGCATTTT.

This clonotype was seen a handful of times. The rearrangement joins TRBV20-1 to TRBJ2-3, with D unresolved. The V end lost 3 bases, the J end lost 1 base, and 14 bases lay between the germline ends. Germline CDR1 and CDR2: DFQATT and SNEGSKA (reference sequence). The CDR3 has 15 amino acids. Written as DNA, the CDR3 is TGCAGTGCTAGCCCCCTAACGCCTCGCACAGATACGCAGTATTTT. Translation gives CSASPLTPRTDTQYF.

J is TRBJ2-3 and V is TRBV28; D remains ambiguous. Germline CDR1 MDHEN, CDR2 SYDVKM. This CDR3 comprises 14 residues. V lost 8 bases and J 0 bases, leaving 12 bases between the germline ends. The CDR3 nucleotides read TGTGCCAGCTCAACGGCCACTAGCACAGATACGCAGTATTTT. Translating gives CASSTATSTDTQYF.

This clonotype was found a few times. The chain is built from TRBV12-3 or TRBV12-4 and TRBJ2-1; D unresolved. The CDR3 loop spans 14 amino acids. Trimming left V 6 bases short and J 5 bases short, with 14 bases between. CDR3 sequence: CASSALWDDNEQFF. The CDR3 DNA reads TGTGCCAGCAGCGCCCTCTGGGATGACAATGAGCAGTTCTTC.

J is TRBJ1-5 and V is TRBV27; TRBD1 might be the D (5 bases). Germline V gene sequence: CDR1 MNHEY, CDR2 SMNVEV (reference sequence). This CDR3 comprises 14 residues. V was clipped by 11 bases and J by 6 bases, with 20 bases between them. In nucleotides, the CDR3 is TGTGCCCGCCTGGGGGGAGGGTTTGGTCAGCCCCAGCATTTT. Protein sequence: CARLGGGFGQPQHF.

The chain carries TRBV7-9 and TRBJ2-2, with 9 bases that match TRBD1. J was trimmed by 5 bases and V by 3 bases; bases with no gene match: 4. Per germline, CDR1 SEHNR and CDR2 FQNEAQ (reference sequence). The CDR3 is made up of 15 amino acids. CDR3: CASSLNRGLTGELFF. The CDR3 DNA reads as TGTGCCAGCAGCTTGAACAGGGGGCTAACCGGGGAGCTGTTTTTT. The full variable domain, completed using reference TRBV7-9 and TRBJ2-2, is DTGVSQNPRHKITKRGQNVTFRCDPISEHNRLYWYRQTLGQGPEFLTYFQNEAQLEKSRLLSDRFSAERPKGSFSTLEIQRTEQGDSAMYLCASSLNRGLTGELFFGEGSRLTVL.

This clonotype was found many times. The rearrangement joins TRBV5-1 to TRBJ2-1; no reliable D call. Germline V gene lookup returns CDR1 SGHRS and CDR2 YFSETQ. Trimming took 1 base from V and 0 from J, leaving 11 bases between them. The CDR3 covers 16 residues. CDR3 bases: TGCGCCAGCAGCTTGTTCCCCACAAGCTCCTACAATGAGCAGTTCTTC. It encodes CASSLFPTSSYNEQFF.

This clonotype was seen a few times. V usage is TRBV7-8 and J usage is TRBJ2-5, with 10 bases aligning to TRBD1. The V segment lost 5 bases and the J segment 3 bases; nucleotides outside the gene matches: 6. This CDR3 contains 15 residues. Germline CDR1 and CDR2: SGHVS and FQNEAQ. In DNA form, the CDR3 reads TGTGCCAGCAGCAAACTCGGACAGGGGGAAGAGACCCAGTACTTC. This codes for CASSKLGQGEETQYF.

This clonotype was counted between two and nine times. The chain recombines TRBV14 with TRBJ1-1; no firm D call. The germline V gene has CDR1 SGHDN and CDR2 FVKESK. This CDR3 has 13 residues. With 4 bases removed from V and 9 bases from J, the gap between germline ends came to 15 bases. CDR3 coding DNA: TGTGCCAGCAGCCCCCTTATTGGAGGGAAAGCTTTCTTT. This sequence encodes CASSPLIGGKAFF.

In this sample, this clonotype turned up many times. The V gene is TRBV29-1, the J gene TRBJ2-2; 9 bases fit TRBD1. The CDR3 extends over 16 amino acids. Unmatched junction bases numbered 10, after V lost 7 bases and J lost 1 base. CDR1 and CDR2 from the germline V gene are SQVTM and ANQGSEA. CDR3 in DNA: TGCAGCGCCCTCCAACCGGGACAGGGGAACACCGGGGAGCTGTTTTTT. Translating gives CSALQPGQGNTGELFF.

The chain links TRBV7-9 to TRBJ2-2; 8 nucleotides line up with TRBD1. With V trimmed by 5 bases and J by 0 bases, 14 bases remained unmatched. The germline V gene has CDR1 SEHNR and CDR2 FQNEAQ (reference sequence). The CDR3 length is 19 residues. The CDR3 region is CASSLGQGNNPANTGELFF. The CDR3 region has the DNA TGTGCCAGCAGCCTCGGACAGGGCAATAACCCCGCGAACACCGGGGAGCTGTTTTTT.

This rearrangement joins TRBV4-3 to TRBJ2-5; weak D call: TRBD2 (5 bases). CDR3 length: 16 amino acids. The germline V gene has CDR1 LGHNA and CDR2 YSLEER. V was cut by 4 bases and J by 3 bases, with 18 bases left in between. The CDR3 DNA reads as TGCGCCAGCAGCCCCACCCCGGGAACATCGGAAGAGACCCAGTACTTC. It is translated as CASSPTPGTSEETQYF.

This clonotype was recorded a few times. This rearrangement joins TRBV6-2 or TRBV6-3 to TRBJ2-2, with D possibly matching TRBD2 (5 bases). The V gene lost 3 bases and the J gene lost 2 bases, with 16 bases spanning the gap. The CDR3 runs to 17 residues. The germline V gene has CDR1 MNHEY and CDR2 SVGEGT. CDR3 in amino acids: CASSYGLIALNTGELFF. As DNA, the CDR3 is TGTGCCAGCAGTTATGGACTTATAGCACTAAACACCGGGGAGCTGTTTTTT.

V gene TRBV24-1 combines with J gene TRBJ2-1; 12 bases fit TRBD2. With 7 bases clipped from V and 7 bases from J, the junction kept 7 bases outside the gene matches. The CDR3 contains 15 residues. Per germline, CDR1 KGHDR and CDR2 SFDVKD. CDR3 amino acids: CATSRLAGEMNEQFF. The CDR3 DNA reads TGTGCCACCAGCCGACTAGCGGGGGAGATGAATGAGCAGTTCTTC.

This clonotype was seen many times. The chain couples TRBV3-1 to TRBJ1-1, with D hard to call. Germline V lookup: CDR1 LGHDT, CDR2 YNNKEL (reference sequence). Trimming pared 4 bases from V and 1 base from J, leaving 16 bases between. The CDR3 sequence is 16 residues long. CDR3: CASSPQGSAGNTEAFF. The CDR3 coding sequence is TGTGCCAGCAGCCCTCAAGGCTCGGCGGGGAACACTGAAGCTTTCTTT. Filled out from reference TRBV3-1 and TRBJ1-1, the complete variable domain reads DTAVSQTPKYLVTQMGNDKSIKCEQNLGHDTMYWYKQDSKKFLKIMFSYNNKELIINETVPNRFSPKSPDKAHLNLHINSLELGDSAVYFCASSPQGSAGNTEAFFGQGTRLTVV.

This clonotype was counted at least ten times. The chain links TRBV4-3 to TRBJ1-5, with D possibly TRBD1 on 6 matching bases. The length of the CDR3 is 18 residues. V lost 0 bases and J 7 bases, leaving 22 bases between the germline ends. CDR1 is LGHNA and CDR2 is YSLEER in the germline V gene. CDR3 sequence (DNA): TGCGCCAGCAGCCAAGATATGACAGGCGGGGATGATAGGCAGCCCCAGCATTTT. It encodes CASSQDMTGGDDRQPQHF.

This clonotype was recorded a few times. This rearrangement joins TRBV6-5 to TRBJ2-3; TRBD2 aligns across 12 bases. This CDR3 has 16 residues. V dropped 8 bases and J dropped 3; count of bases not matched to a gene: 9. Per the germline V gene, CDR1 is MNHEY and CDR2 is SVGAGI. The CDR3 protein is CASGWTSGVRTDTQYF. DNA for the CDR3: TGTGCCAGCGGATGGACTAGCGGGGTACGAACAGATACGCAGTATTTT.

This clonotype was seen ten or more times. The chain has TRBV4-2 and TRBJ2-1, with 10 bases aligning to TRBD2. With V trimmed by 6 bases and J by 9 bases, 8 bases remained unmatched. The germline CDR1 and CDR2 sequences are LGHNA and YNFKEQ. The CDR3 totals 14 residues. Here the CDR3 reads CASRESGGAGEQFF. In DNA form, the CDR3 reads TGTGCCAGCAGAGAGAGCGGGGGGGCCGGTGAGCAGTTCTTC.

The chain recombines TRBV4-3 with TRBJ2-5; 10 bases align to TRBD2. From germline, CDR1 is LGHNA and CDR2 YSLEER. Trimming cost V 0 bases and J 5 bases; bases outside gene matches: 15. The CDR3 covers 19 residues. CDR3 amino acids: CASSQDRWVSGGKYETQYF. CDR3 nucleotides: TGCGCCAGCAGCCAAGATCGGTGGGTTAGCGGGGGGAAATACGAGACCCAGTACTTC.

The V call is TRBV2, the J call TRBJ1-5, with D hard to call. CDR3 length: 13 amino acids. Trimming removed 7 bases from V and 0 bases from J, with 7 bases in between. The germline V gene has CDR1 SNHLY and CDR2 FYNNEI. The CDR3 here is CASTLVSNQPQHF. CDR3 in DNA: TGTGCCAGCACCTTAGTTAGCAATCAGCCCCAGCATTTT.